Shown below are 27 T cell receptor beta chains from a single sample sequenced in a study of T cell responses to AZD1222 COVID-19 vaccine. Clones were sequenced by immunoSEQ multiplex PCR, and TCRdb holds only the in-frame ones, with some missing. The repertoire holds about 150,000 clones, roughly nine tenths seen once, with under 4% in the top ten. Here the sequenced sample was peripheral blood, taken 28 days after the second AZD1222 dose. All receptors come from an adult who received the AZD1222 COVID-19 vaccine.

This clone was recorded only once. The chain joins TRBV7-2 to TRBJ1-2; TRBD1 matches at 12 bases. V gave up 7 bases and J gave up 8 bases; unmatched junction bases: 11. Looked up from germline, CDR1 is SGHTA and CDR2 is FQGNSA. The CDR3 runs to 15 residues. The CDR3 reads CASNFLGQGAQGYTF. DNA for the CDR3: TGTGCCAGCAACTTTCTGGGACAGGGGGCGCAGGGCTACACCTTC. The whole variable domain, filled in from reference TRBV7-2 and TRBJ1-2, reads GAGVSQSPSNKVTEKGKDVELRCDPISGHTALYWYRQSLGQGLEFLIYFQGNSAPDKSGLPSDRFSAERTGGSVSTLTIQRTQQEDSAVYLCASNFLGQGAQGYTFGSGTRLTVV.

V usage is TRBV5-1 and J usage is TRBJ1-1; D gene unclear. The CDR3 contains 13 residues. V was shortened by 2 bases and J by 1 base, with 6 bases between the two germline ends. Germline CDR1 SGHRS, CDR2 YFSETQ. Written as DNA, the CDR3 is TGCGCCAGCAGCTTTGCAGGGAACACTGAAGCTTTCTTT. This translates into CASSFAGNTEAFF.

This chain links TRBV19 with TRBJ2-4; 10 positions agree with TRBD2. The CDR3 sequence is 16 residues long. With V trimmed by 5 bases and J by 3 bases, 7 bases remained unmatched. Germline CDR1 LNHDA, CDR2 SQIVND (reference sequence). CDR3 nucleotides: TGTGCCAGTAGTCCTGGACTAGCGGATGACAAAAACATTCAGTACTTC. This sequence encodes CASSPGLADDKNIQYF.

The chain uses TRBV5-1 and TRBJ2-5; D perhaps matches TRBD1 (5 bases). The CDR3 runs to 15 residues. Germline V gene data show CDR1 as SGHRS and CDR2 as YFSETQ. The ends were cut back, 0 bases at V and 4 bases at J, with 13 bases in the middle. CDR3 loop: CASSLDQGKGETQYF. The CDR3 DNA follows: TGCGCCAGCAGCTTGGATCAGGGAAAGGGAGAGACCCAGTACTTC. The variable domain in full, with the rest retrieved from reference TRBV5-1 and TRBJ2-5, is KAGVTQTPRYLIKTRGQQVTLSCSPISGHRSVSWYQQTPGQGLQFLFEYFSETQRNKGNFPGRFSGRQFSNSRSEMNVSTLELGDSALYLCASSLDQGKGETQYFGPGTRLLVL.

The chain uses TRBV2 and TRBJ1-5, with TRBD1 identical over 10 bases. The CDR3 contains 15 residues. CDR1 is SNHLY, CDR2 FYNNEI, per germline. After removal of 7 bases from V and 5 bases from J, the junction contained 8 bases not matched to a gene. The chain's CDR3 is CASNGPGTGDQPQHF. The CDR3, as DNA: TGTGCCAGCAATGGACCCGGGACAGGGGATCAGCCCCAGCATTTT.

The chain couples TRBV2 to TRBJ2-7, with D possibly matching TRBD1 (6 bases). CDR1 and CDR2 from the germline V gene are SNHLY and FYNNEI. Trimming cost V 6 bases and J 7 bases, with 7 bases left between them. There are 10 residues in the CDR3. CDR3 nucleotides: TGTGCCAGCAGGGACAGAGAGCAGTACTTC. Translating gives CASRDREQYF.

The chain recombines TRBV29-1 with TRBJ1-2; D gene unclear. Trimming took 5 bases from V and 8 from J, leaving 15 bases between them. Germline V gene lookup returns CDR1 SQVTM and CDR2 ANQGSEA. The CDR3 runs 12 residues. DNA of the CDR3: TGCAGCGTTCTGGAGTCAGCTACGGGCTACACCTTC. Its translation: CSVLESATGYTF.

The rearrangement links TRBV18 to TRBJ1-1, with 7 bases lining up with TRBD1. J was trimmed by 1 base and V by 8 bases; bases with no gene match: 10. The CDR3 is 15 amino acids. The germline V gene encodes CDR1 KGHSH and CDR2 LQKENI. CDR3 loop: CASRPTGLGNTEAFF. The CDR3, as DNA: TGTGCCAGCCGACCGACAGGGTTGGGGAACACTGAAGCTTTCTTT.

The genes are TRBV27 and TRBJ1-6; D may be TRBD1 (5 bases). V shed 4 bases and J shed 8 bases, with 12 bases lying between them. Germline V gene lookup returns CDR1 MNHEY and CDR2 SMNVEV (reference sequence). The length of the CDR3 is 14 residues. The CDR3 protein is CASSSAGEYSPLHF. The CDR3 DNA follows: TGTGCCAGCAGTTCAGCGGGGGAATATTCACCCCTCCACTTT.

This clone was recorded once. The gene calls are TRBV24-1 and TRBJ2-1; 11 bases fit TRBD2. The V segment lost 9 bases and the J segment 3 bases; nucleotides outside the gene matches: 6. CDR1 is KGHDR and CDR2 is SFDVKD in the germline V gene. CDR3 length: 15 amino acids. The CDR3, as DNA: TGTGCCACCGGGACACTAGCGGGAGACTACAATGAGCAGTTCTTC. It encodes CATGTLAGDYNEQFF.

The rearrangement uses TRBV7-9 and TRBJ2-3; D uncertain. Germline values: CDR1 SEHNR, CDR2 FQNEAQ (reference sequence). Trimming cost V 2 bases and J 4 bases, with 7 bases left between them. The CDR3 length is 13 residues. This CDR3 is CASSLPVPDTQYF. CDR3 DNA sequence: TGTGCCAGCAGCTTACCGGTGCCAGATACGCAGTATTTT.

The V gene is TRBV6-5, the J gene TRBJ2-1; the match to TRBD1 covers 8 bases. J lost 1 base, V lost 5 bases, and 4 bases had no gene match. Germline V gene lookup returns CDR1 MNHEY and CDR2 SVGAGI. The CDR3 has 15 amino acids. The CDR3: CASSKRQGSYNEQFF. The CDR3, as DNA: TGTGCCAGCAGTAAAAGACAGGGGTCCTACAATGAGCAGTTCTTC.

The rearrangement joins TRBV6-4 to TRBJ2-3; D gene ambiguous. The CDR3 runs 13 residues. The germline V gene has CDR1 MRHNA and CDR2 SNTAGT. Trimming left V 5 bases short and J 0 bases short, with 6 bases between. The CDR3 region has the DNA TGTGCCAGCAGTACCACAAGCACAGATACGCAGTATTTT. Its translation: CASSTTSTDTQYF.

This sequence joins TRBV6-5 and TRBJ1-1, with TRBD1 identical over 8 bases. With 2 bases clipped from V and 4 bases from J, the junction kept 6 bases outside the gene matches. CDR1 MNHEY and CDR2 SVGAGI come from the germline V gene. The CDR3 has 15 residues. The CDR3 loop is CASSYTGGRGTEAFF. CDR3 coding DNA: TGTGCCAGCAGTTACACAGGGGGTCGGGGCACTGAAGCTTTCTTT.

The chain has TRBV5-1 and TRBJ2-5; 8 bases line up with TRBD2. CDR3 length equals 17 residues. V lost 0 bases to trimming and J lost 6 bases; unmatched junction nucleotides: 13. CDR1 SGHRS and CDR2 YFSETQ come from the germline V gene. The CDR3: CASSLAGIAGSWKTQYF. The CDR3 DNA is TGCGCCAGCAGCTTGGCCGGGATAGCGGGAAGTTGGAAGACCCAGTACTTC.

CDR3 in DNA: TGTGCCAGCAGCACCCTGGGGACAGGGTACGAGCAGTACTTC. Its translation is CASSTLGTGYEQYF. This chain links TRBV11-3 with TRBJ2-7; 9 bases fit TRBD1. V shed 5 bases and J 4 bases; nucleotides not matched to a gene: 6. The CDR3 is 14 amino acids. Germline V gene data show CDR1 as SGHNT and CDR2 as YENEEA.

CDR3 bases: TGTGCCACCAGTGATGCCCCCGGGACAGGGCCCGAGCAGTTCTTC. It encodes CATSDAPGTGPEQFF. This rearrangement joins TRBV24-1 to TRBJ2-1; TRBD1 matches 9 bases. The CDR3 runs 15 residues. Germline CDR1 is KGHDR and CDR2 is SFDVKD. V gave up 3 bases and J gave up 10 bases; unmatched junction bases: 9.

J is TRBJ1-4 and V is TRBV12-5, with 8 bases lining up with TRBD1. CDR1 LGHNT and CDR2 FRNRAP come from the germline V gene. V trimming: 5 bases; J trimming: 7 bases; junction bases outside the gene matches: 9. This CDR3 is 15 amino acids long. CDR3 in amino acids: CASGRAQGGGEKLFF. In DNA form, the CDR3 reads TGTGCTAGTGGTCGAGCACAGGGGGGGGGTGAAAAACTGTTTTTT.

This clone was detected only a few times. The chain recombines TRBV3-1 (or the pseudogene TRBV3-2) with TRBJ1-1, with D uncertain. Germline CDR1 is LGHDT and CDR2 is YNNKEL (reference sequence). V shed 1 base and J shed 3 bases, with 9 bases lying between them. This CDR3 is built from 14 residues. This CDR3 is CASSQASGYTEAFF. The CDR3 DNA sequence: TGTGCCAGCAGCCAAGCGTCGGGCTACACTGAAGCTTTCTTT.

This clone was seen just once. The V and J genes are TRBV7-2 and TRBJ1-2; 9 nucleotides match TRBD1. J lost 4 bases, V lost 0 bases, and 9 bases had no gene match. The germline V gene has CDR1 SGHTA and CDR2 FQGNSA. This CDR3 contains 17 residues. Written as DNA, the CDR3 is TGTGCCAGCAGCTTAGCCGGGGGACAGGGAGCGAGCTATGGCTACACCTTC. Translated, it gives CASSLAGGQGASYGYTF.

The CDR3 region is CASSYGAVNTEAFF. The CDR3 DNA follows: TGTGCCAGCAGTTATGGAGCGGTGAACACTGAAGCTTTCTTT. V usage is TRBV6-2 or TRBV6-3 and J usage is TRBJ1-1; D unresolved. Per the germline V gene, CDR1 is MNHEY and CDR2 is SVGEGT. The CDR3 covers 14 residues. The V and J ends lost 3 bases and 0 bases respectively, with 8 bases between them.

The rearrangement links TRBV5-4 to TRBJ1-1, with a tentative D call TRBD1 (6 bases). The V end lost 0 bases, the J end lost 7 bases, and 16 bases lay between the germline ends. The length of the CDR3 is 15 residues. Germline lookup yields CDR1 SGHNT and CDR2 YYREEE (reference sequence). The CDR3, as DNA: TGTGCCAGCAGCTTGGCCAACGTTGTCAGGGGTGAAGCTTTCTTT. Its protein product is CASSLANVVRGEAFF. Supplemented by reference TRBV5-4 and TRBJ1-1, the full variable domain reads ETGVTQSPTHLIKTRGQQVTLRCSSQSGHNTVSWYQQALGQGPQFIFQYYREEENGRGNFPPRFSGLQFPNYSSELNVNALELDDSALYLCASSLANVVRGEAFFGQGTRLTVV.

The CDR3 is CASSSRGRGGAATGELFF. CDR3 sequence (DNA): TGTGCCAGCAGCTCCCGTGGGAGGGGGGGGGCGGCCACCGGGGAGCTGTTTTTT. The genes are TRBV9 and TRBJ2-2, with a tentative D call TRBD2 (7 bases). This CDR3 has 18 residues. Trimming stripped 4 bases from V and 4 bases from J, with 23 bases between. Germline CDR1 and CDR2: SGDLS and YYNGEE.

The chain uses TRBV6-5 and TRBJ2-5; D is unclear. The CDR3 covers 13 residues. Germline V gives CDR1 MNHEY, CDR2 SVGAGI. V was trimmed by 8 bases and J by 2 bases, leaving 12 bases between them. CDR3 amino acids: CASGRASQETQYF. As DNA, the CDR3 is TGTGCCAGCGGTCGGGCTTCACAAGAGACCCAGTACTTC.

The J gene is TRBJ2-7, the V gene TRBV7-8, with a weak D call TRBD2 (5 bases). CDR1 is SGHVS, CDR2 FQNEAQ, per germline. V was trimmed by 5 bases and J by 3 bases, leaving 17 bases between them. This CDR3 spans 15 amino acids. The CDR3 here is CASSAHRLLNYEQYF. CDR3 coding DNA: TGTGCCAGCAGCGCCCACCGACTATTAAACTACGAGCAGTACTTC. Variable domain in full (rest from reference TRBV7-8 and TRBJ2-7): GAGVSQSPRYKVAKRGQDVALRCDPISGHVSLFWYQQALGQGPEFLTYFQNEAQLDKSGLPSDRFFAERPEGSVSTLKIQRTQQEDSAVYLCASSAHRLLNYEQYFGPGTRLTVT.

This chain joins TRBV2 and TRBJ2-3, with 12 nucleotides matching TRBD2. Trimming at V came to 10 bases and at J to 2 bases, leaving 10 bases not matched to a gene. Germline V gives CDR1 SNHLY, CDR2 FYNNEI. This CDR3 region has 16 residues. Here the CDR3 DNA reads TGTGCCAACGCGGGAGGACTAGCGGGACCCACAGATACGCAGTATTTT. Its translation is CANAGGLAGPTDTQYF.

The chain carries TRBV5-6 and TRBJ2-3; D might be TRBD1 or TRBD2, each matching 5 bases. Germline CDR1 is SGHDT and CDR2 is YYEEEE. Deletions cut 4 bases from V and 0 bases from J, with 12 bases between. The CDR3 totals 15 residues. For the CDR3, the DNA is TGTGCCAGCAGCGTGGGACCTACTAGCACAGATACGCAGTATTTT. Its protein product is CASSVGPTSTDTQYF.